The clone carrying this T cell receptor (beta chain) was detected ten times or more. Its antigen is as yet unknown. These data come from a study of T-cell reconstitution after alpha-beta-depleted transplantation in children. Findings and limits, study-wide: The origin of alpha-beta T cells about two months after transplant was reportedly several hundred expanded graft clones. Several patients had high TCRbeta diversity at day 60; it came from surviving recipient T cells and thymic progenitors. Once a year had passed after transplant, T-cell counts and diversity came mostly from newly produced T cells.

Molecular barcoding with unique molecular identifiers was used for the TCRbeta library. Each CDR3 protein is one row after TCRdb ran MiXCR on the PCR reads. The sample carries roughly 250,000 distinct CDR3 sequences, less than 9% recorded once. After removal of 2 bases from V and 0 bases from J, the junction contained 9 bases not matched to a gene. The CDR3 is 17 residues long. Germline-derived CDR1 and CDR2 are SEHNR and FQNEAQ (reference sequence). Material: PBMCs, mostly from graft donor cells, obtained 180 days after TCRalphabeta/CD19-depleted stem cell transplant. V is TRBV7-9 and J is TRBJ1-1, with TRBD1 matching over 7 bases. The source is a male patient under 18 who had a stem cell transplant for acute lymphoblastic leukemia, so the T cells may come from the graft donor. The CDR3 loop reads CASSLRDSSFMNTEAFF. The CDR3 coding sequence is TGTGCCAGCAGCTTAAGGGACAGCTCCTTTATGAACACTGAAGCTTTCTTT.